Detailed here is one T cell receptor (beta chain). Its antigen specificity is not known. Per-nucleotide qualities are absent, and no much larger clonotype sits a single base away. These data originate in a study of cytomegalovirus exposure and HLA in healthy donors (dated by TCRdb to the late 2010s). Some background on the complete study: In an earlier analysis of approximately 640 of the donors, 250 to 350 Gb of sequence data and about 110 million unique TCR beta sequences from roughly 200 million T cells were reported. An early release covering roughly 600 HLA-typed donors comprised around 300 gigabases of sequencing data and approximately 85 million unique TCR sequences. Among the approximately 400 genotyped donors, around 81% belonged to the genetic ancestry cluster associated with self-reported Caucasian donors. The study was designed to test whether signatures of past pathogen exposure could be identified by cataloging public T cell receptors. The study used immunosequencing to profile the T cell repertoires of about 670 subjects and linked those repertoires to cytomegalovirus serostatus. In addition to the first cohort of hundreds of subjects, a separate validation cohort of 130 or so different subjects was used. To predict cytomegalovirus infection status, the study brought together high-throughput TCR immunosequencing, statistical association of individual TCRs with disease status, and machine learning. To study patterns of TCR occurrence, a later analysis re-analyzed previously published TCR beta repertoires from 666 donors and added high-resolution HLA genotyping. The later analysis used no new phenotypic data to find candidate immune exposures, relying instead on TCR beta sequences and their occurrence across donors. To decide whether each TCR beta V gene segment behaved as functional or pseudogenic, an earlier analysis of nearly 600 of the donors relied on high-throughput TCR beta sequencing. Donor age, sex, ethnicity and CMV serostatus were compiled together with the repertoire data. In a later genetic analysis, genome-wide SNP genotypes for about 60% of the 666 donors were used, and that subset was treated as a discovery cohort. Every discovery cohort repertoire had been produced on one sequencing platform. HLA typing included class I and class II loci at four-digit resolution. The number of donors typed differed by locus, with about 629-630 for A, B, C, DRB1 and DQB1, around 520 for DQA1, 600 to 610 for DPA1, and around 430 for DPB1. Five DR-DQ haplotypes were handled as single units for association and clustering, since linkage in the cohort was strong. On average, around 200,000 unique TCR beta nucleotide sequences were sequenced per donor among a few hundred genotyped donors of the cohort, with roughly 19% of those sequences being non-productive. The paper's findings and limits, for the study overall: While some public TCRs were present in many individuals, most TCR sequences turned up only very rarely across donors. According to the authors, the approach could potentially be generalized to other disease states and immunological phenotypes. HLA typing was unavailable for some donors at each locus, so association tests used only the typed subset. The sequencing pipeline was judged likely to have produced a cluster of highly shared sequence variants as a technical artifact. At a false discovery rate of 0.05, a later analysis linked about 17,000 TCR beta sequences to specific HLA alleles. A few of the identified cytomegalovirus-associated TCR beta chains were confirmed in vitro to be specific for cytomegalovirus antigens. The 87-base-pair reads could not distinguish some IMGT-functional V segments, including TRBV6-2 and TRBV6-3, so those segments were excluded. In a later analysis, TCR association rates were found to vary across HLA loci, with the most associated TCRs seen for DRB1 alleles and the fewest for HLA-C alleles. A later analysis found that most CMV-associated TCR beta chains appeared HLA-restricted, with HLA associations seemingly driven largely by CMV exposure. Broadly in line with IMGT annotations, most TCR beta V segments showed up in productive rearrangements about 87% or about 30% of the time in an earlier analysis of under 700 of the donors. An association between a missense DCLRE1C variant and V-gene and J-gene trimming of TCR beta chains was found in a later genetic analysis and replicated in an independent cohort. Roughly uniform sequencing depth across donors was assumed in presence/absence analyses, although this assumption may not hold. The classifier was reported to diagnose cytomegalovirus status with high specificity and sensitivity in both the original and validation cohorts. A further reported finding was that TCR beta sequences accurately predicted the HLA-A and HLA-B alleles for most subjects in the first cohort. A later analysis found that HLA-associated TCR beta chains were more clonally expanded and had lower generation probabilities than equally common non-associated chains. The only immune exposure information available for the cohort was CMV serostatus. The study listed 164 TCR beta chains as associated with cytomegalovirus. A later genetic analysis reported fewer N-insertions in productive TCRs among donors in an Asian-associated ancestry cluster than the 666-donor mean. Assigning TCR associations to individual alleles was difficult when HLA alleles, especially DR and DQ, strongly co-occurred. Correlated functional status among segregating V segments might reflect linkage disequilibrium, but an unknown experimental factor could not be ruled out. A later analysis reported that several top co-occurrence clusters appeared linked to parvovirus B19, influenza, CMV and Epstein-Barr virus. Over 15 rarely observed V segments, including chromosome 9 orphons, were excluded from the earlier analysis of almost 600 of the donors because counts were too low. The cohort was sequenced for TCR beta chains only, and without alpha or paired-chain data the features that could be detected were limited.

The cohort was made up of approximately 670 healthy bone marrow donors. Cohort members were all nominally healthy when sampled, although unrecorded immune exposures were likely present. The donor tested CMV seronegative and was one of the 352 seronegative cohort members. Each donor provided a peripheral blood sample, and peripheral blood mononuclear cells were used for TCR beta sequencing. The Qiagen DNeasy Blood Extraction Kit was used to extract genomic DNA from the blood cell samples. Library method: the immunoSEQ multiplex PCR assay. For the multiplex PCR, a mixture combining 60 forward primers for TCR Vbeta segments and 13 reverse primers for TCR Jbeta segments was used. The CDR3 region of rearranged TCR beta genes was amplified from genomic DNA with a multiplex PCR assay. On the Illumina HiSeq System, the amplified TCR beta libraries were sequenced as 87-base-pair reads. From the authors' description of their analysis: A later analysis tallied approximately 87 million unique TCR beta chains across the 650 to 750 repertoires, and some 12 million of those chains were shared by two or more donors. To remove PCR and sequencing errors, raw reads were error-corrected and collapsed into unique sequences using a nearest-neighbor algorithm that merged closely related sequences. V, D and J gene segments were assigned by aligning CDR3 sequences to IMGT reference sequences. Each retained sequence needed at least a six-nucleotide match to both a V gene segment and a J gene segment. A rearrangement was called productive if the CDR3 had no stop codons and remained in frame with V and J, and every other rearrangement was called non-productive. Following IMGT convention, CDR3 was defined as the stretch from the second conserved V-encoded cysteine to the conserved J-encoded phenylalanine. The earlier analysis of 587 of the donors excluded sequences that lacked an unambiguous match to a single V gene segment. In an earlier analysis of some 590 of the donors, V segments were called functional above 56.7% productive rearrangements and were called segregating when the between-donor standard deviation exceeded 5%. A statistical classification framework was built to diagnose cytomegalovirus status from the catalog of TCR beta chain sequences. In a later analysis, V and J genes were assigned by comparing TCR nucleotide sequences against IMGT/GENE-DB human TR gene sequences. Using the TCRdist pipeline, a later analysis assigned CDR3 sequences along with most-parsimonious VDJ recombination scenarios. In a later analysis, each TCR beta chain was defined by its CDR3 amino acid sequence together with its V-gene family, and reads lacking a unique V-gene family were excluded. To address suspected cross-contamination and a sequencing artifact, a later analysis removed 450 to 700 highly shared, low-generation-probability nucleotide sequences. In a later analysis, a clonal expansion index was calculated for each public chain from normalized within-repertoire ranks of inferred template counts. A later analysis computed generation probabilities with a VDJ recombination model fitted to out-of-frame rearrangements, and checked the results against IGoR. A later analysis scored TCR-TCR, TCR-HLA and TCR-CMV co-occurrence with hypergeometric tests, applying a repertoire-size bias correction to TCR pairs. False discovery rates were estimated in a later analysis by permuting HLA or CMV assignments 20 times. In a later analysis, co-occurring TCRs were grouped with DBSCAN, and TCRdist sequence similarity was added when clustering was performed within HLA-allele-positive subsets. Co-occurrence clustering excluded repertoires with fewer than 30,000 or more than 120,000 public chains, plus five with anomalous nucleotide sharing. Not all clones reach the TCRdb copy of this immuneACCESS table, which keeps in-frame sequences only. Checked studies attribute under half of the gap to unresolved V genes and leave the rest unexplained. V and J calls and clone size are as listed in that table; D and trimming were resolved from the DNA. The sample table contains about 94,000 clones; only one count was recorded for around 66% of them. The ten top clones hold 3.9% of the sample.

Its CDR3 holds 13 amino acids, cysteine through phenylalanine. Only the CDR3 region is kept as DNA, spanning 39 bases read in frame from base 1. Trimming takes 7 bases from V and 4 bases from J, and the germline ends sit 13 bases apart. The germline V gene supplies CDR1 MNHEY and CDR2 SVGAGI. The sample was PBMCs. This TCR was sampled from a man aged 25-45 years in good health and CMV-seronegative. The chain was built from TRBV6-5 and TRBJ1-2; the D segment could be TRBD1, given 5 matching bases. The nucleotide sequence is given as TGTGCCAGCATAGGGAGGGGCCCCTATGGCTACACCTTC. It translates to CASIGRGPYGYTF.